The T cell receptor (beta chain) under discussion was sequenced for a study of T cell responses to AZD1222 COVID-19 vaccine. Overall study findings and caveats: Baseline seropositivity occurred in only a handful of AZD1222 recipients. Most donors were white British, females outnumbered males, and clonal diversity was possibly underestimated.

TCRdb's table, derived via immunoSEQ multiplex PCR, lists solely in-frame clones and lacks some. The sample holds about 170,000 clones, about nine tenths seen once. To note about this clone: The target antigen is unknown.

The CDR3 extends over 16 amino acids. V lost 6 bases and J lost 3; bases outside the gene matches: 13. Germline loops: CDR1 MNHEY, CDR2 SMNVEV (reference sequence). The chain is built from TRBV27 and TRBJ1-2; 7 bases fit TRBD1. The starting material was peripheral blood, obtained on day 0 of AZD1222 vaccination. The TCR was taken from an adult in good health. The CDR3 loop reads CASRHRQGWRDYGYTF. The CDR3, as DNA: TGTGCCAGCAGACATAGACAGGGATGGCGGGACTATGGCTACACCTTC.